Described below is a single TCR beta chain sequence and its context. Its antigen is undetermined. This record comes from a study of cytotoxic CD8 clonotypes in ibrutinib-treated CLL. Across the study: Response samples followed a median 12 months of treatment, range 6 to 36.

Findings and caveats of the study: Measured clonality at baseline was greater than in age-matched healthy donors and tracked with circulating CD8+ T-cell counts.

Germline loops: CDR1 SQVTM, CDR2 ANQGSEA. The CDR3 has 13 residues. V lost 6 bases and J 0 bases, leaving 9 bases between the germline ends. Target depth was 1 in 200,000 to 1 in 1 million T cells, about 10x per clonotype. Clones were read by immunoSEQ multiplex PCR, and TCRdb kept only the in-frame ones, dropping some. The sample consists of fewer than 200,000 clones, more than 80% of them appearing once. J is TRBJ1-3 and V is TRBV29-1, with D possibly TRBD1 on 5 matching bases. The input for sequencing was PBMCs, taken after 24 months of ibrutinib treatment. This TCR was sampled from a human donor with chronic lymphocytic leukemia. The CDR3 nucleotides are TGCAGCGTCGCCCAGGGCTCTGGAAACACCATATATTTT. Translated, it gives CSVAQGSGNTIYF.